This TCR beta chain derives from a study of shared clonotypes between healthy human individuals. Background on the study: Aged between 18 and 49, the donors were a couple of women and a few men. Overall study results and limits: A reduction in generation probabilities was seen for non-shared clonotypes relative to those shared by all four donors.

The assay was immunoSEQ multiplex PCR, and TCRdb's table has in-frame clones only and misses some. The repertoire holds roughly 2.4 million clones, with 90% to 96% as singletons. Donors comprised only Caucasian adults living in Nashville, Tennessee. CD4+ cell separation produced CD45RA+ naive and CD45RA-negative memory subsets. On this clone: The antigen remains undetermined.

The receptor's source is a man between 18 and 29 years old in good health. The sample comprised naive CD4+ T cells sorted from blood. The subset: CD45RA+ positively selected.

CDR3 nucleotide sequence: TGTGCCTGGAGTTTGTCCTGGGCTAGCGAGGGGGGCCAAGAGACCCAGTACTTC. This codes for CAWSLSWASEGGQETQYF. V usage is TRBV30 and J usage is TRBJ2-5; D possibly matches TRBD1 or TRBD2 (6 bases each). Germline assignment: CDR1 GTSNPN and CDR2 SVGIG (reference sequence). The V and J ends lost 2 bases and 1 base respectively, with 23 bases between them. The CDR3 has 18 amino acids.